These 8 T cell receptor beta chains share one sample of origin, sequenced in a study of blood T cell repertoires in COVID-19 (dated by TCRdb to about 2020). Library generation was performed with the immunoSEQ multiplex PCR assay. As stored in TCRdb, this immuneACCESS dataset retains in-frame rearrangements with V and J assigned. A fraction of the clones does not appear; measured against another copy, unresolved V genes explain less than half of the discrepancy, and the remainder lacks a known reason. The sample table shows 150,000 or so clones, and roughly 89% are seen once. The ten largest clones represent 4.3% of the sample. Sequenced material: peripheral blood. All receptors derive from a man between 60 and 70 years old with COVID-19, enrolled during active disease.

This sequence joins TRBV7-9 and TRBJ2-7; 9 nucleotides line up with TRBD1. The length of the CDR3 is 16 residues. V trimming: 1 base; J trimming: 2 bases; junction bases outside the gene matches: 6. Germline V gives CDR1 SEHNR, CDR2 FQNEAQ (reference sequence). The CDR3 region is CASSLGQGQGTYEQYF. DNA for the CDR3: TGTGCCAGCAGCTTAGGTCAGGGACAGGGAACCTACGAGCAGTACTTC. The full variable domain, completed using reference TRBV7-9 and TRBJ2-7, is DTGVSQNPRHKITKRGQNVTFRCDPISEHNRLYWYRQTLGQGPEFLTYFQNEAQLEKSRLLSDRFSAERPKGSFSTLEIQRTEQGDSAMYLCASSLGQGQGTYEQYFGPGTRLTVT.

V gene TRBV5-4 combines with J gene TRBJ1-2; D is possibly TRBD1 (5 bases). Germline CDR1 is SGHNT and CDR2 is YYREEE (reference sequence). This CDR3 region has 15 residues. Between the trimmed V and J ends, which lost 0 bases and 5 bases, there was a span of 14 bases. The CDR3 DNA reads TGTGCCAGCAGCTTGGTGGGACGGGAGGGGTATGGCTACACCTTC. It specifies CASSLVGREGYGYTF.

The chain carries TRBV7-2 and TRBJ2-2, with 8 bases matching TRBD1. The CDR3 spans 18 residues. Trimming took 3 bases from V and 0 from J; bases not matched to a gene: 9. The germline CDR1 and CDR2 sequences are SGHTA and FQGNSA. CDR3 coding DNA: TGTGCCAGCAGCTTGCGGACAGGGTCAATTACGAACACCGGGGAGCTGTTTTTT. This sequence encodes CASSLRTGSITNTGELFF.

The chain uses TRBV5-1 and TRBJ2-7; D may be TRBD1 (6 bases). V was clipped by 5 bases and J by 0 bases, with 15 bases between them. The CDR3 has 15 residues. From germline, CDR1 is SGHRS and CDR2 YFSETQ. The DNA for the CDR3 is TGCGCCAGCAGGATTGGGACATCAGGCTCCTACGAGCAGTACTTC. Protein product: CASRIGTSGSYEQYF.

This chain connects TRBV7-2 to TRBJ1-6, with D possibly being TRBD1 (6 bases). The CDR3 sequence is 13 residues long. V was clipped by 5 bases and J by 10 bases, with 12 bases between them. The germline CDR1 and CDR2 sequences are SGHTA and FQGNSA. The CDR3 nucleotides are TGTGCCAGCAGCCAGGGGTCAGGCTCACCCCTCCACTTT. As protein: CASSQGSGSPLHF.

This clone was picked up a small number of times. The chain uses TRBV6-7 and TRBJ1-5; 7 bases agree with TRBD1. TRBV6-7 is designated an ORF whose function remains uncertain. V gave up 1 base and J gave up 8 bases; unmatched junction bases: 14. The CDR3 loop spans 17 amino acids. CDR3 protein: CASSYLTSGTVIKPQHF. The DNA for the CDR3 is TGTGCCAGCAGTTACTTGACCTCCGGGACAGTTATCAAGCCCCAGCATTTT.

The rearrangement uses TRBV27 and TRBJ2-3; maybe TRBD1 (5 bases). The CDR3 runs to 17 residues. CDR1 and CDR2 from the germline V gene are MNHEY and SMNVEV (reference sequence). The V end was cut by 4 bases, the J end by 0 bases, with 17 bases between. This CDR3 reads CASSSYSTAGSTDTQYF. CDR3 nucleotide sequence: TGTGCCAGCAGTTCCTACAGCACGGCAGGGAGCACAGATACGCAGTATTTT.

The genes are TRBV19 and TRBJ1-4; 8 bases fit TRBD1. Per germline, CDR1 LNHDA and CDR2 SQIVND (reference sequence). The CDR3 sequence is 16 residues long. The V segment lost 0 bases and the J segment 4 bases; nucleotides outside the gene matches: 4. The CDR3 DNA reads TGTGCCAGTAGTATAGATCGCACAGGGGGTAATGAAAAACTGTTTTTT. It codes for CASSIDRTGGNEKLFF.